This T cell receptor (beta chain) was obtained from a study of blood T cell repertoires in COVID-19. Study information: COVID-19 samples collected from the United States, Italy and Spain covered acute and convalescent phases.

The J segment lost 1 base and the V segment lost 0 bases, leaving 7 bases of the junction unmatched. Per the germline V gene, CDR1 is GTSNPN and CDR2 is SVGIG (reference sequence). The CDR3 totals 17 residues. Clones were sequenced by immunoSEQ multiplex PCR, and TCRdb holds only the in-frame ones, with some missing. This sample has about 250,000 clones, with approximately 85% found just once. This clone was detected once. Living in 20 to 30 US areas, the participants were between about 18 and 100 years of age. The chain is built from TRBV30 and TRBJ1-3; 9 bases agree with TRBD1. The source material was PBMCs or T cells enriched from blood (not recorded which). The clonotype comes from a woman aged 50 to 60 with acute COVID-19. CDR3 DNA: TGTGCCTGGAGTGTATTTTGGGACAGGGAATCTGGAAACACCATATATTTT. Translation: CAWSVFWDRESGNTIYF.